These 5 T cell receptor beta chains were all obtained from the same sample, sequenced in a study of identical twins. TCRdb fed the 5' RACE reads into MiXCR, producing one record per CDR3 protein. Among approximately 300,000 distinct CDR3 sequences listed, over 8.5% were seen once. The data were also submitted as part of a second study, on yellow fever vaccine responses in identical twins.

The source material was CD8+ T cells sorted from blood. The receptors stem from a woman between 18 and 29 years old in good health.

This rearrangement joins TRBV2 to TRBJ2-1; D unclear. Germline V gene data show CDR1 as SNHLY and CDR2 as FYNNEI. This CDR3 contains 14 residues. The V end was cut by 4 bases, the J end by 10 bases, with 17 bases between. The CDR3, as DNA: TGTGCCAGCAGTGGTTATGCGACCGGACCGGAGCAGTTCTTC. It translates to CASSGYATGPEQFF.

Many counts were recorded for this clonotype. V is TRBV28 and J is TRBJ2-7; 8 positions match TRBD2. V dropped 5 bases and J dropped 2; count of bases not matched to a gene: 11. CDR3 size: 16 residues. The germline gives CDR1 MDHEN, CDR2 SYDVKM. As DNA, the CDR3 is TGTGCCAGCAGTCTAGAAACTAGCGGTCAAACCTACGAGCAGTACTTC. Its protein product is CASSLETSGQTYEQYF.

This clonotype was recorded many times. The CDR3 loop reads CASSLRAGNTEAFF. DNA of the CDR3: TGTGCCAGCAGTTTACGGGCGGGCAACACTGAAGCTTTCTTT. The chain employs TRBV12-3 or TRBV12-4 and TRBJ1-1; no clear D gene. The CDR3 loop spans 14 amino acids. Trimming removed 2 bases at V and 2 bases at J, with 9 bases between.

This clonotype was seen only a few times. CDR3 residues: CASSQDIAGDIQYF. The DNA of the CDR3 is TGCGCCAGCAGCCAAGATATCGCAGGGGACATTCAGTACTTC. V is TRBV4-3 and J is TRBJ2-4; D possibly corresponds to TRBD1 (6 bases). Trimming stripped 0 bases from V and 8 bases from J, with 11 bases between. The CDR3 is 14 residues long. Germline loops: CDR1 LGHNA, CDR2 YSLEER.

The chain couples TRBV6-2 or TRBV6-3 to TRBJ2-1; 9 bases match TRBD2. V dropped 2 bases and J dropped 2; count of bases not matched to a gene: 7. Germline-derived CDR1 and CDR2 are MNHEY and SVGEGT. This CDR3 is built from 17 residues. Written as DNA, the CDR3 is TGTGCCAGCAGTTACGAAGGGCCTAGCGGGGCCTACAATGAGCAGTTCTTC. Residues: CASSYEGPSGAYNEQFF.